These T cell receptor beta chains were read from a single sample in a study of T cells in Graves' hyperthyroidism and ophthalmopathy. TCRdb re-analysed the multiplex PCR reads in MiXCR, keeping a single row per CDR3 protein. Seen here are roughly 740,000 distinct CDR3 sequences, approximately 16% observed once, and the top ten hold roughly 8%. Sequencing was done on a sample of blood. These receptors were taken from a young man with Graves' hyperthyroidism. The CDR3 runs from the conserved cysteine through the conserved F or W. The order of the fields is clone size, V gene, D gene, J gene, CDR3 DNA, CDR3 protein. The D gene is left open where the match is weak. Clone size is given for some rows only: seen once, a few or many times, or a class if the clone is expanded.

many	TRBV7-2	-	TRBJ2-1	TGTGCCAGCAGCTTAGGCGATACATACAATGAGCAGTTCTTC	CASSLGDTYNEQFF
many	TRBV2	TRBD2	TRBJ2-7	TGTGCCAGCAGTGGGGAAGCGGGAAAATACGAGCAGTACTTC	CASSGEAGKYEQYF
-	TRBV28	TRBD1	TRBJ2-5	TGTGCCAGCAGCACCCCGGACAGGGGGACCCAGTACTTC	CASSTPDRGTQYF
-	TRBV12-5	TRBD1	TRBJ1-1	TGTGCTAGTGGTGAACAGGGGGGCGGGGACACTGAAGCTTTCTTT	CASGEQGGGDTEAFF
-	TRBV9	-	TRBJ2-4	TGTGCCAGCAGCCCCCTAACTGGTCCCAAAAACATTCAGTACTTC	CASSPLTGPKNIQYF
few	TRBV24-1	-	TRBJ2-2	TGTGCCACCAGTGATCCCCAATGGGGCGGGATTAACACCGGGGAGCTGTTTTTT	CATSDPQWGGINTGELFF
-	TRBV4-2	-	TRBJ2-2	TGTGCCAGCAGCCAAGTTACGGGCGGGACGAACACCGGGGAGCTGTTTTTT	CASSQVTGGTNTGELFF
many	TRBV2	-	TRBJ1-5	TGTGCCAGCCTTGCAGCGAGCAATCAGCCCCAGCATTTT	CASLAASNQPQHF
few	TRBV25-1	TRBD2	TRBJ2-3	TGTGCCAGCAGTGAGAGTAGCGGGTCAGATACGCAGTATTTT	CASSESSGSDTQYF
few	TRBV25-1	-	TRBJ1-4	TGTGCCAGCAGTGAAGAATTCGGGACGGGGATTAATGAAAAACTGTTTTTT	CASSEEFGTGINEKLFF
-	TRBV28	-	TRBJ1-1	TGTGCCAGCAGTTTATGGCTCGGAGTAGGGGCGGACACTGAAGCTTTCTTT	CASSLWLGVGADTEAFF
-	TRBV14	-	TRBJ2-2	TGTGCCAGCAGCTCTTTTAGCGGGAACACCGGGGAGCTGTTTTTT	CASSSFSGNTGELFF
-	TRBV19	TRBD2	TRBJ2-1	TGTGCCAGTAGTGTCGGACTAGCGGGCTTCAATGAGCAGTTCTTC	CASSVGLAGFNEQFF
few	TRBV13	TRBD2	TRBJ2-5	TGTGCCAGCAGCTTAACCGGGAGGGCCACGGAGACCCAGTACTTC	CASSLTGRATETQYF
-	TRBV6-2/TRBV6-3	-	TRBJ2-2	TGTGCCAGCACCCGGTTCCAAAAGCACACCGGGGAGCTGTTTTTT	CASTRFQKHTGELFF
many	TRBV6-1	-	TRBJ2-7	TGTGCCAGCAGTCATCCGGTCTCCCCCCTCGAGCAGTACTTC	CASSHPVSPLEQYF
-	TRBV29-1	TRBD2	TRBJ2-1	TGCAGCGTGGACAGCGGGAGCTCCTACAATGAGCAGTTCTTC	CSVDSGSSYNEQFF
many	TRBV30	-	TRBJ2-7	TGTGCCTGGGGCGAACCCGGGGAGCAGTACTTC	CAWGEPGEQYF
-	TRBV28	TRBD1	TRBJ2-5	TGTGCCAGCAGATCGCCGGGACAGAATACCTACGAGCCCCAAAACCCTCAGTACTTC	CASRSPGQNTYEPQNPQYF
few	TRBV20-1	TRBD2	TRBJ2-3	TGCAGTGCTAGCGCTAGCGGGAAGGATACGCAGTATTTT	CSASASGKDTQYF
many	TRBV11-1	-	TRBJ1-6	TGTGCCAGCAGCTCACCAGCCGTCCTTAATTCACCCCTCCACTTT	CASSSPAVLNSPLHF
many	TRBV12-3/TRBV12-4	-	TRBJ1-1	TGTGCCAGCACCCCGACAGGAATGAACACTGAAGCTTTCTTT	CASTPTGMNTEAFF
-	TRBV28	-	TRBJ2-2	TGTGCCAGCACCCTTCGGCCCCACGGGTCCGGGGAGCTGTTTTTT	CASTLRPHGSGELFF
few	TRBV5-1	-	TRBJ2-1	TGCGCCAGCAGCTTGGAACCGAGCTCCTACAATGAGCAGTTCTTC	CASSLEPSSYNEQFF
many	TRBV5-5	-	TRBJ2-5	TGTGCCAGCAGCTTGTGGCCGGGAGAGACCCAGTACTTC	CASSLWPGETQYF
-	TRBV20-1	-	TRBJ2-3	TGCAGTGCTAGAGTAGGGGGGCTTCGCGGGAGCACAGATACGCAGTATTTT	CSARVGGLRGSTDTQYF
many	TRBV12-5	TRBD2	TRBJ2-3	TGTGCTAGTGGTTGGGAGGGCCCCACAGATACGCAGTATTTT	CASGWEGPTDTQYF
many	TRBV18	-	TRBJ1-1	TGTGCCAGCAGTCCCTCGCTGAACACTGAAGCTTTCTTT	CASSPSLNTEAFF
many	TRBV25-1	-	TRBJ2-3	TGTGCCAGCAGTGACCTCCCCGCAGGGACAGATACGCAGTATTTT	CASSDLPAGTDTQYF
many	TRBV28	TRBD2	TRBJ2-7	TGTGCCAGCAGTTTTCCGGGTTTAGCGGGAGGGATTGGGGAGCAGTACTTC	CASSFPGLAGGIGEQYF
-	TRBV5-1	TRBD2	TRBJ2-5	TGCGCCAGCAGCATTTGGACTAGCGGGAGGGGTGAGACCCAGTACTTC	CASSIWTSGRGETQYF
-	TRBV29-1	TRBD1	TRBJ1-3	TGCAGCGTCAGACCGGGACAGGGAGGAAACACCATATATTTT	CSVRPGQGGNTIYF
few	TRBV18	-	TRBJ2-1	TGTGCCAGCTCACCACCGAGCGGCTACAATGAGCAGTTCTTC	CASSPPSGYNEQFF
many	TRBV28	-	TRBJ1-4	TGTGCCAGCAGTTTAAGGACAGCTAATGAAAAACTGTTTTTT	CASSLRTANEKLFF
many	TRBV30	TRBD1	TRBJ1-1	TGTGCCTGGGGAGGCAGGGGGCTCGTGATCGCTGAAGCTTTCTTT	CAWGGRGLVIAEAFF
-	TRBV28	-	TRBJ2-2	TGTGCCAGCAGTTTAGATAGAGGGAGTGCCTACACCGGGGAGCTGTTTTTT	CASSLDRGSAYTGELFF
few	TRBV7-7	TRBD1	TRBJ2-3	TGTGCTAGCAGCTTAGACCCGGGACAGGGGGTCACAGATACGCAGTATTTT	CASSLDPGQGVTDTQYF